The present TCR beta chain was sequenced within a study of identical twins. TCRdb passed the 5' RACE reads through MiXCR, listing each CDR3 protein once. The table shows around 280,000 distinct CDR3 sequences, with approximately 8% occurring only once. CDR3 length equals 14 residues. Trimming stripped 6 bases from V and 4 bases from J, with 18 bases between. Germline assignment: CDR1 DFQATT and CDR2 SNEGSKA (reference sequence). All donors were healthy, and all were Caucasian. The same sample was also used in a study of yellow fever vaccine responses in identical twins. This second study notes: Twins reportedly appeared to share part of their vaccine T cell response while keeping part individual.

This TCR derives from a woman younger than 30 in good health. Material for sequencing was memory (CD45RO+) T cells sorted from blood. V usage is TRBV20-1 and J usage is TRBJ1-2; D gene unclear. The CDR3 sequence is CSAGGGIGGYGYTF. DNA of the CDR3: TGCAGTGCGGGTGGAGGAATCGGCGGCTATGGCTACACCTTC.